One and the same sample provided the 12 T cell receptor beta chains below, sequenced in a study of blood T cell repertoires in COVID-19. TCRdb's table, derived via immunoSEQ multiplex PCR, lists solely in-frame clones and lacks some. Of about 370,000 clones in the sample, 80% to 90% were seen once. Sequences were obtained from PBMCs or T cells enriched from blood (not recorded which). The receptors were gathered from a man between 18 and 29 years old who had recovered from COVID-19.

The genes are TRBV5-1 and TRBJ1-1, with TRBD1 identical over 10 bases. Germline CDR1 reads SGHRS; CDR2 reads YFSETQ. The CDR3 extends over 14 amino acids. V trimming: 4 bases; J trimming: 5 bases; junction bases outside the gene matches: 5. CDR3 in amino acids: CASSLTGGETEAFF. DNA for the CDR3: TGCGCCAGCAGCCTGACAGGGGGCGAGACTGAAGCTTTCTTT.

The chain links TRBV25-1 to TRBJ1-2, with D perhaps matching TRBD1 (5 bases). This CDR3 region has 14 residues. V dropped 5 bases and J dropped 5 bases, with 15 bases sitting between them. The germline gives CDR1 MGHDK, CDR2 SYGVNS. In DNA, the CDR3 is TGTGCCAGCAGTCCCGTTGTGGACACTTATGGCTACACCTTC. As protein: CASSPVVDTYGYTF.

The V call is TRBV19, the J call TRBJ2-2; TRBD1 might be the D (6 bases). Germline CDR1 LNHDA, CDR2 SQIVND (reference sequence). V lost 5 bases to trimming and J lost 5 bases, with 15 bases between them. The length of the CDR3 is 15 residues. CDR3 sequence: CASSPPGHRTGELFF. The CDR3 coding sequence is TGTGCCAGTAGTCCCCCGGGACACCGAACCGGGGAGCTGTTTTTT.

V gene TRBV4-2 combines with J gene TRBJ2-6, with 7 bases that match TRBD2. This CDR3 region has 17 residues. Trimming removed 4 bases from V and 0 bases from J; junction bases left unmatched: 6. Germline CDR1 reads LGHNA; CDR2 reads YNFKEQ. The CDR3 sequence is CASSPRLAGSGANVLTF. CDR3 sequence (DNA): TGTGCCAGCAGCCCACGACTAGCAGGCTCTGGGGCCAACGTCCTGACTTTC.

The J gene is TRBJ2-1, the V gene TRBV3-1 (or the pseudogene TRBV3-2); 7 bases are a match to TRBD1. Germline-derived CDR1 and CDR2 are LGHDT and YNNKEL (reference sequence). This CDR3 has 16 residues. V shed 3 bases, J shed 4 bases, and the junction held 9 bases outside the gene matches. The CDR3 DNA follows: TGTGCCAGCAGCCACTCCGGGACAGAGTTTTACAATGAGCAGTTCTTC. Amino acid sequence: CASSHSGTEFYNEQFF.

The chain carries TRBV27 and TRBJ1-4; possibly TRBD1 for D (5 bases). The CDR3 totals 13 residues. CDR1 and CDR2 from the germline V gene are MNHEY and SMNVEV (reference sequence). With 3 bases removed from V and 8 bases from J, the gap between germline ends came to 10 bases. The CDR3: CASSFQGGEKLFF. DNA for the CDR3: TGTGCCAGCAGTTTTCAGGGAGGGGAAAAACTGTTTTTT.

The V call is TRBV3-1 (or the pseudogene TRBV3-2), the J call TRBJ1-1; the match to TRBD1 covers 9 bases. Germline values: CDR1 LGHDT, CDR2 YNNKEL (reference sequence). This CDR3 is built from 17 residues. V lost 0 bases to trimming and J lost 1 base; unmatched junction nucleotides: 6. CDR3 in amino acids: CASSQDTTGGRNTEAFF. The CDR3 DNA reads as TGTGCCAGCAGCCAAGATACCACAGGGGGCAGGAACACTGAAGCTTTCTTT.

V and J are TRBV28 and TRBJ2-3, with D perhaps TRBD1 (6 bases). Trimming removed 2 bases at V and 4 bases at J, with 13 bases between. Germline V gene lookup returns CDR1 MDHEN and CDR2 SYDVKM. The CDR3 has 15 amino acids. CDR3 sequence reads: CASSLQGSGSDTQYF. Here the CDR3 DNA reads TGTGCCAGCAGTTTACAGGGGTCGGGGTCAGATACGCAGTATTTT.

The V and J genes are TRBV7-2 and TRBJ2-1; D is ambiguous. The CDR3 sequence is 14 residues long. Per germline, CDR1 SGHTA and CDR2 FQGNSA. Trimming cost V 1 base and J 5 bases, with 9 bases left between them. CDR3 region: CASSLDGRNNEQFF. The CDR3 bases are TGTGCCAGCAGCTTAGATGGCCGAAACAATGAGCAGTTCTTC.

In this sample, this clone turned up once. The rearrangement uses TRBV28 and TRBJ1-5; 7 bases fit TRBD1. The V segment lost 5 bases and the J segment 0 bases; nucleotides outside the gene matches: 4. CDR1 is MDHEN, CDR2 SYDVKM, per germline. The CDR3 length is 15 residues. CDR3 DNA sequence: TGTGCCAGCAGTGGAGGGGGCTATAGCAATCAGCCCCAGCATTTT. Translation gives CASSGGGYSNQPQHF.

The rearrangement joins TRBV5-6 to TRBJ2-2, with TRBD2 as a possible D gene (6 bases). V was pared by 4 bases and J by 0 bases, with 10 bases between. This CDR3 comprises 15 residues. CDR1 and CDR2 (germline): SGHDT, YYEEEE. Here the CDR3 reads CASSMGGTNTGELFF. Written as DNA, the CDR3 is TGTGCCAGCAGCATGGGAGGAACGAACACCGGGGAGCTGTTTTTT. Full variable domain (missing parts from reference TRBV5-6 and TRBJ2-2): DAGVTQSPTHLIKTRGQQVTLRCSPKSGHDTVSWYQQALGQGPQFIFQYYEEEERQRGNFPDRFSGHQFPNYSSELNVNALLLGDSALYLCASSMGGTNTGELFFGEGSRLTVL.

The chain carries TRBV4-1 and TRBJ2-7; TRBD2 aligns across 9 bases. CDR1 MGHRA and CDR2 YSYEKL come from the germline V gene. The CDR3 is 15 amino acids. With V trimmed by 1 base and J by 3 bases, 4 bases remained unmatched. This CDR3 reads CASSQVTRGGYEQYF. In nucleotides, the CDR3 is TGCGCCAGCAGCCAAGTTACGCGGGGGGGCTACGAGCAGTACTTC.